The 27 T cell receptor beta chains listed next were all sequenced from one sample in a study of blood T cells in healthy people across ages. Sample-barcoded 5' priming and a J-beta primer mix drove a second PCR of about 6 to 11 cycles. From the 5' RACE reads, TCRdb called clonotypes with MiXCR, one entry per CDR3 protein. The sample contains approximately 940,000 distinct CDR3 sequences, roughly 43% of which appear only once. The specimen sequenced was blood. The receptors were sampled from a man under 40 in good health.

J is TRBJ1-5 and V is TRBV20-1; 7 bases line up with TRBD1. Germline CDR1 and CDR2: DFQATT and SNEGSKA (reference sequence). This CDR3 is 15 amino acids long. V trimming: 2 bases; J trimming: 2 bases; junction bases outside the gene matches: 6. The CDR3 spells CSARLTGVGNQPQHF. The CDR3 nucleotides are TGCAGTGCTAGACTAACAGGGGTTGGCAATCAGCCCCAGCATTTT.

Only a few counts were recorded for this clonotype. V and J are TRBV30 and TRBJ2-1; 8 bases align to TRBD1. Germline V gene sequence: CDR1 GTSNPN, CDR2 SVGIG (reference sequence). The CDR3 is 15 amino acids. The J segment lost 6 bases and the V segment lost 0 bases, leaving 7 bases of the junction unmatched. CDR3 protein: CAWSVGRGLLNEQFF. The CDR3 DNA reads TGTGCCTGGAGTGTAGGCAGGGGGCTCCTCAATGAGCAGTTCTTC.

CDR3 DNA sequence: TGTGCCAGCAGCTTCGAAGGGAAAGAGACCCAGTACTTC. The encoded protein is CASSFEGKETQYF. V and J are TRBV7-2 and TRBJ2-5; D not resolved. V was shortened by 3 bases and J by 3 bases, with 8 bases between the two germline ends. Germline CDR1 reads SGHTA; CDR2 reads FQGNSA. This CDR3 spans 13 amino acids.

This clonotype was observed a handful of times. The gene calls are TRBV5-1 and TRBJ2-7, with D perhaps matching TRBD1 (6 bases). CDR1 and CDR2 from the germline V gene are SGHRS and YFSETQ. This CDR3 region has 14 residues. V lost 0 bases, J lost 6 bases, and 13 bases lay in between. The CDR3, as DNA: TGCGCCAGCAGCTTGGGGGACATAGGTGGCGAGCAGTACTTC. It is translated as CASSLGDIGGEQYF.

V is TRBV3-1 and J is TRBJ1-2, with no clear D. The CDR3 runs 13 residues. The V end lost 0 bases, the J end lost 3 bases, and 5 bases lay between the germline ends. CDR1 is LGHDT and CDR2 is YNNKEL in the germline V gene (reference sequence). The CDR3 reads CASSQDFHYGYTF. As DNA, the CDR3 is TGTGCCAGCAGCCAAGACTTTCACTATGGCTACACCTTC.

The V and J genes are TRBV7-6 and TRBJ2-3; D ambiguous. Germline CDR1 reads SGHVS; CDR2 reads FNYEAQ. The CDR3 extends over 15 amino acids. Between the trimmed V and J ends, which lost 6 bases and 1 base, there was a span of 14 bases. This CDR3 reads CASRSGKGGTDTQYF. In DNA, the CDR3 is TGTGCCAGCAGATCCGGTAAAGGAGGCACAGATACGCAGTATTTT.

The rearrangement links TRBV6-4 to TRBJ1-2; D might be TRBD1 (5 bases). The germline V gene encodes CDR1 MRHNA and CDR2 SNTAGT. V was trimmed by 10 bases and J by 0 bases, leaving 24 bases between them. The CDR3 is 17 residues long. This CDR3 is CAKLGRQPPPANYGYTF. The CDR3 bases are TGTGCCAAGTTAGGTCGACAGCCCCCTCCGGCTAACTATGGCTACACCTTC.

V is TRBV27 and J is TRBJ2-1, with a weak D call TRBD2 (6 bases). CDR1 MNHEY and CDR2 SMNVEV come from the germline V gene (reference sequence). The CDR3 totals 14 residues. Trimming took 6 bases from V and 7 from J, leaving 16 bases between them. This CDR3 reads CASSWGLTQNEQFF. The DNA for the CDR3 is TGTGCCAGCAGCTGGGGACTTACGCAAAATGAGCAGTTCTTC.

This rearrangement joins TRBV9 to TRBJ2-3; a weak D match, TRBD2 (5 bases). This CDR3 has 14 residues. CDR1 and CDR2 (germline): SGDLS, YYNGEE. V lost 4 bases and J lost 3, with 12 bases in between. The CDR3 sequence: CASSPRTGTDTQYF. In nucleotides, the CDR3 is TGTGCCAGCAGCCCCCGGACTGGGACAGATACGCAGTATTTT.

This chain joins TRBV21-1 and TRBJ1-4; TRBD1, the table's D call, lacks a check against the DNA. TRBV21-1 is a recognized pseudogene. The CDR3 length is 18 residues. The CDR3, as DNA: TGTGCCAGCAGCATAGGAGAAAAGGGGGCGCCGGCTAATGAAAAACTGTTTTTT. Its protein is CASSIGEKGAPANEKLFF.

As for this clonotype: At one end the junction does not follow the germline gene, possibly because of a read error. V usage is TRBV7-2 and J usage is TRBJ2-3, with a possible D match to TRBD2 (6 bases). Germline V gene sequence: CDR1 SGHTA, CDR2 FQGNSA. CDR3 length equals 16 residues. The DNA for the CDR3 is TGTGCCAGCAGCTCGTGGACTATTACTAGCACAGATGCGCAGTATTTT. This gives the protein CASSSWTITSTDAQYF.

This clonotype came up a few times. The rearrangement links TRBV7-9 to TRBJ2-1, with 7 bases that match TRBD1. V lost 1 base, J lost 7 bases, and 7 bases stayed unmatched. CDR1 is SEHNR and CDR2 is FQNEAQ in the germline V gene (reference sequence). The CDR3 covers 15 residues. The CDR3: CASSLVQGMENEQFF. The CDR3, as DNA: TGTGCCAGCAGCTTAGTACAGGGGATGGAGAATGAGCAGTTCTTC. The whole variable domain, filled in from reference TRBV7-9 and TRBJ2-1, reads DTGVSQNPRHKITKRGQNVTFRCDPISEHNRLYWYRQTLGQGPEFLTYFQNEAQLEKSRLLSDRFSAERPKGSFSTLEIQRTEQGDSAMYLCASSLVQGMENEQFFGPGTRLTVL.

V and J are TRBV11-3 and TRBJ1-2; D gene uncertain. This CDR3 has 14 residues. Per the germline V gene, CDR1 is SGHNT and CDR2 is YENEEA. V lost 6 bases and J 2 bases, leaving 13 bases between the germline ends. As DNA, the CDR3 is TGTGCCAGCAGTTATGACGGTCCCAACTATGGCTACACCTTC. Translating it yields CASSYDGPNYGYTF.

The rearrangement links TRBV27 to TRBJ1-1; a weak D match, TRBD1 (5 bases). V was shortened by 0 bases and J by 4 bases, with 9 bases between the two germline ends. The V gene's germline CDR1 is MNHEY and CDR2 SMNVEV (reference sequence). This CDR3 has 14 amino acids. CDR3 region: CASSLSAGVTEAFF. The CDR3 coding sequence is TGTGCCAGCAGTTTATCGGCGGGGGTCACTGAAGCTTTCTTT.

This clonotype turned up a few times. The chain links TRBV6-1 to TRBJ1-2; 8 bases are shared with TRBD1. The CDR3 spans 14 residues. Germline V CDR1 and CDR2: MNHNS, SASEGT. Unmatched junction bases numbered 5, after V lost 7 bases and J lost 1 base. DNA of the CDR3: TGTGCCAGCAACCCGGGACAGGTTAACTATGGCTACACCTTC. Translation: CASNPGQVNYGYTF.

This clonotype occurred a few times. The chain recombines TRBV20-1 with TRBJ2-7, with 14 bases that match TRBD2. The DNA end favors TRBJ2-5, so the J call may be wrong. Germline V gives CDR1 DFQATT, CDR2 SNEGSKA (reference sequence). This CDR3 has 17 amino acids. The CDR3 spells CSASGGTSGGAQKTQYF. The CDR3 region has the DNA TGCAGTGCTAGCGGCGGGACTAGCGGGGGAGCTCAAAAGACCCAGTACTTC.

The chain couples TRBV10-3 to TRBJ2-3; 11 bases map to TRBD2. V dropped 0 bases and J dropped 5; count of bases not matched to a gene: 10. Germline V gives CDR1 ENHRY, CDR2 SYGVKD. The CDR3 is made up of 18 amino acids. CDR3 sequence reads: CAISESTLAGGLGDTQYF. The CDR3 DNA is TGTGCCATCAGTGAGTCAACGCTAGCGGGGGGACTCGGAGATACGCAGTATTTT.

In DNA, the CDR3 is TGTGCCAGCAGTTCCACGGGACTAGCACACTACAATGAGCAGTACTTC. As protein: CASSSTGLAHYNEQYF. The J gene is TRBJ2-1, the V gene TRBV6-2 or TRBV6-3; 9 bases fit TRBD2. The closer fit of TRBJ2-7 to the DNA end suggests the J call may be wrong. The CDR3 consists of 16 residues. CDR1 and CDR2 (germline): MNHEY, SVGEGT.

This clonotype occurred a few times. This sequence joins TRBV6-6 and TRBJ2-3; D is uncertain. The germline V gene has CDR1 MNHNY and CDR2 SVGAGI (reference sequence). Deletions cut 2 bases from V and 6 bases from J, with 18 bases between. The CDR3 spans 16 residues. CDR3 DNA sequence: TGTGCCAGCAGTTACCCCCATGGACCCCAATGGGATACGCAGTATTTT. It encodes CASSYPHGPQWDTQYF.

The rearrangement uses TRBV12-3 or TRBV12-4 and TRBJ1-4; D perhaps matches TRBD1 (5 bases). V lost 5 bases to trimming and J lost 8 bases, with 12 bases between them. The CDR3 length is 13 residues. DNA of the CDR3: TGTGCCAGCAGTCCCCCGGGGGGAGAAAAACTGTTTTTT. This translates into CASSPPGGEKLFF.

This CDR3 reads CATSDFNSNQPQHF. The DNA of the CDR3 is TGTGCCACCAGTGATTTTAACAGCAATCAGCCCCAGCATTTT. The chain has TRBV24-1 and TRBJ1-5, with D unclear. Germline V gene data show CDR1 as KGHDR and CDR2 as SFDVKD. V dropped 1 base and J dropped 1 base, with 4 bases sitting between them. The CDR3 runs to 14 residues.

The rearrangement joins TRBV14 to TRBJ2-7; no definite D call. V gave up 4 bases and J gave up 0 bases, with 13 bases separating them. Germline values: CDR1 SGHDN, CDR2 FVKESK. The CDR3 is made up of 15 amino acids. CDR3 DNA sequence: TGTGCCAGCAGCCTTATGGAGCAGAGCTCCTACGAGCAGTACTTC. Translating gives CASSLMEQSSYEQYF.

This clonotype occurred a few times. DNA of the CDR3: TGCGCCAGCAGCCAAGCAGGGGCTACCTACGAGCAGTACTTC. Encoded protein: CASSQAGATYEQYF. J is TRBJ2-7 and V is TRBV4-1, with a possible D match to TRBD1 (6 bases). The CDR3 is 14 residues long. Trimming pared 1 base from V and 2 bases from J, leaving 9 bases between. Germline V gene lookup returns CDR1 MGHRA and CDR2 YSYEKL.

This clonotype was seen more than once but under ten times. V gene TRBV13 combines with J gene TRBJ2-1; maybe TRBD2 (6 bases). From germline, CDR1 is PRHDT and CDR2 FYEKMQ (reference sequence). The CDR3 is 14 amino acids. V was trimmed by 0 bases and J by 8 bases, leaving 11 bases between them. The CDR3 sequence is CASSLGVSGDEQFF. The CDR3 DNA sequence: TGTGCCAGCAGCTTAGGGGTCTCGGGGGATGAGCAGTTCTTC.

CDR3 in amino acids: CASSSRDYPYEQYF. CDR3 bases: TGCGCCAGCAGCTCCCGGGACTATCCCTACGAGCAGTACTTC. The chain has TRBV5-1 and TRBJ2-7; 7 positions agree with TRBD2. The CDR3 has 14 residues. Trimming removed 3 bases from V and 2 bases from J; junction bases left unmatched: 5. CDR1 and CDR2 (germline): SGHRS, YFSETQ.

The CDR3 coding sequence is TGTGCCAGCAGCCAAGATCTACTAGCGGGGGAGGATACGCAGTATTTT. Residues: CASSQDLLAGEDTQYF. V usage is TRBV3-1 and J usage is TRBJ2-3; 11 bases agree with TRBD2. V shed 0 bases, J shed 6 bases, and the junction held 5 bases outside the gene matches. Germline values: CDR1 LGHDT, CDR2 YNNKEL (reference sequence). The CDR3 is 16 amino acids.

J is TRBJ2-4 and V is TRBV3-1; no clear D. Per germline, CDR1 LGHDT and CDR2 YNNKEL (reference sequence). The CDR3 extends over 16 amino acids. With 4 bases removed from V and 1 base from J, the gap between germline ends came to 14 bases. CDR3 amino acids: CASSPVAGGAKNIQYF. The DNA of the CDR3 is TGTGCCAGCAGCCCAGTCGCCGGTGGGGCCAAAAACATTCAGTACTTC. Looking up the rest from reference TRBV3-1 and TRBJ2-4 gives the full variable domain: DTAVSQTPKYLVTQMGNDKSIKCEQNLGHDTMYWYKQDSKKFLKIMFSYNNKELIINETVPNRFSPKSPDKAHLNLHINSLELGDSAVYFCASSPVAGGAKNIQYFGAGTRLSVL.